Listed here are 10 T cell receptor beta chains from one sample, sequenced in a study of blood T cell repertoires in COVID-19. Assay: immunoSEQ multiplex PCR; the TCRdb copy retains only in-frame clones and omits some. The table records about 76,000 clones, approximately 86% of them present only once. The sample consisted of peripheral blood. These receptors originate from a human donor in a cohort sampled during active COVID-19.

This sequence joins TRBV6-5 and TRBJ1-1; D is perhaps TRBD1 (5 bases). CDR3 length: 13 residues. Trimming stripped 2 bases from V and 8 bases from J, with 12 bases between. Germline V gives CDR1 MNHEY, CDR2 SVGAGI. The CDR3 spells CASSYVRQGEAFF. The CDR3 bases are TGTGCCAGCAGTTACGTACGCCAGGGCGAAGCTTTCTTT.

The chain recombines TRBV9 with TRBJ2-1; possible D gene TRBD1, 6 bases. Germline V lookup: CDR1 SGDLS, CDR2 YYNGEE. The CDR3 totals 18 residues. The V end lost 2 bases, the J end lost 3 bases, and 21 bases lay between the germline ends. CDR3 nucleotide sequence: TGTGCCAGCAGCGTCCGACCGTTTTCAGGGGAAGACTACAATGAGCAGTTCTTC. Translating it yields CASSVRPFSGEDYNEQFF.

CDR3 sequence (DNA): TGCGCCAGCAGCCAACGGGAGGGGAATAATGAAAAACTGTTTTTT. It is translated as CASSQREGNNEKLFF. V gene TRBV4-3 combines with J gene TRBJ1-4, with D perhaps TRBD1 (5 bases). The CDR3 contains 15 residues. V was pared by 2 bases and J by 4 bases, with 11 bases between. Germline V CDR1 and CDR2: LGHNA, YSLEER.

The table lists this clone with a count of one. The rearrangement links TRBV3-1 (or the pseudogene TRBV3-2) to TRBJ1-2; D possibly corresponds to TRBD1 (5 bases). V was shortened by 1 base and J by 8 bases, with 8 bases between the two germline ends. Germline-derived CDR1 and CDR2 are LGHDT and YNNKEL (reference sequence). The CDR3 length is 12 residues. The CDR3 DNA reads as TGTGCCAGCAGCCAAGGAGGACACGGCTACACCTTC. This translates into CASSQGGHGYTF.

This chain links TRBV4-1 with TRBJ1-4; 8 bases are shared with TRBD1. The CDR3 runs 17 residues. Germline CDR1 is MGHRA and CDR2 is YSYEKL. Trimming cost V 1 base and J 5 bases; bases outside gene matches: 9. As DNA, the CDR3 is TGCGCCAGCAGCCAAGTGAAACAGGGGGGCCAAAATGAAAAACTGTTTTTT. Translating it yields CASSQVKQGGQNEKLFF.

The chain employs TRBV9 and TRBJ2-3; D is undetermined. The V and J ends lost 0 bases and 2 bases respectively, with 7 bases between them. Germline CDR1 and CDR2: SGDLS and YYNGEE. This CDR3 has 14 amino acids. DNA for the CDR3: TGTGCCAGCAGCGTAGCCCAGTACACAGATACGCAGTATTTT. Translated, it gives CASSVAQYTDTQYF.

Only one count was recorded for this clone. The J gene is TRBJ2-7, the V gene TRBV11-2; TRBD2 might be the D (6 bases). Germline-derived CDR1 and CDR2 are SGHAT and FQNNGV. Trimming pared 2 bases from V and 1 base from J, leaving 12 bases between. This CDR3 comprises 15 residues. CDR3 in DNA: TGTGCCAGCAGCTTATCTGGGACTCTGTCCTACGAGCAGTACTTC. Its protein is CASSLSGTLSYEQYF.

The chain combines TRBV7-9 with TRBJ1-2, with TRBD1 identical over 7 bases. From germline, CDR1 is SEHNR and CDR2 FQNEAQ (reference sequence). J gave up 6 bases and V 5 bases, and 9 bases lay outside the gene matches. The CDR3 is 14 residues long. The CDR3 DNA sequence: TGTGCCAGCAGCCGTGGGACAGCAACGGATGGCTACACCTTC. Its translation is CASSRGTATDGYTF.

A note on this clone: Other DNA sequences in the sample encode the same CDR3. The CDR3 is CASSLGTGTNEKLFF. The CDR3 nucleotides are TGTGCCAGCAGCTTGGGCACAGGGACTAATGAAAAACTGTTTTTT. V is TRBV5-6 and J is TRBJ1-4; possible D gene TRBD1, 6 bases. Trimming pared 0 bases from V and 2 bases from J, leaving 8 bases between. CDR3 length: 15 residues. Germline V gene lookup returns CDR1 SGHDT and CDR2 YYEEEE.

This clone was seen more than once but under ten times. The rearrangement joins TRBV27 to TRBJ2-7, with TRBD1 as a possible D gene (6 bases). Germline loops: CDR1 MNHEY, CDR2 SMNVEV (reference sequence). The CDR3 runs to 14 residues. Trimming took off 7 bases at V and 3 bases at J, with 16 bases between the two ends. This CDR3 reads CASTRTAANYEQYF. The CDR3 DNA reads as TGTGCCAGCACTCGGACAGCAGCGAACTACGAGCAGTACTTC.